These 16 T cell receptor beta chains share one sample of origin, sequenced in a study of control samples from healthy donors and cancer patients. The protocol was immunoSEQ multiplex PCR, while the TCRdb copy is restricted to in-frame clones and leaves out a portion. The repertoire has over 100,000 clones, approximately 92% of them found once; the top ten carry 4.5% to 7%. Sequenced sample: blood. The receptors shown here come from a man aged 18-30 years in good health.

The J gene is TRBJ2-2, the V gene TRBV20-1; D is perhaps TRBD2 (5 bases). The germline V and J ends were trimmed by 3 bases and 5 bases, with 13 bases remaining between them. Germline CDR1 DFQATT, CDR2 SNEGSKA (reference sequence). The CDR3 contains 14 residues. This CDR3 is CSASLASNTGELFF. DNA of the CDR3: TGCAGTGCTAGTTTGGCTAGCAATACCGGGGAGCTGTTTTTT.

This clone came up once. The chain recombines TRBV9 with TRBJ2-2; D call uncertain. The CDR3 is 14 residues long. Trimming took off 8 bases at V and 0 bases at J, with 11 bases between the two ends. CDR1 and CDR2 (germline): SGDLS, YYNGEE. CDR3: CASTQVPNTGELFF. In DNA, the CDR3 is TGTGCCAGTACCCAGGTACCGAACACCGGGGAGCTGTTTTTT.

The chain uses TRBV6-5 and TRBJ1-2; 7 positions match TRBD1. Losses at the gene ends were 2 bases for V and 12 bases for J; bases not matched to a gene: 9. Germline V gives CDR1 MNHEY, CDR2 SVGAGI. The CDR3 covers 13 residues. CDR3 sequence reads: CASSYGAGGFDTF. CDR3 bases: TGTGCCAGCAGTTACGGGGCAGGGGGATTCGACACCTTC.

Written as DNA, the CDR3 is TGCGCCAGCAGCCCCGCGGCAGCACCTCACTACGAGCAGTACTTC. Translation: CASSPAAAPHYEQYF. This chain links TRBV5-1 with TRBJ2-7; D call uncertain. This CDR3 has 15 amino acids. V was trimmed by 4 bases and J by 3 bases, leaving 17 bases between them. CDR1 SGHRS and CDR2 YFSETQ come from the germline V gene.

This sequence joins TRBV1 and TRBJ1-6; TRBD1 reflects the table's D call only, with no check against the DNA. TRBV1 is a documented pseudogene. The CDR3 is made up of 19 amino acids. The CDR3 sequence is CTSSPSRDRRSSYNSPLHF. Here the CDR3 DNA reads TGCACCAGCAGTCCCTCCCGGGACAGAAGAAGCTCCTATAATTCACCCCTCCACTTT.

The V and J genes are TRBV9 and TRBJ2-1; weak D call: TRBD1 (6 bases). Germline V gene data show CDR1 as SGDLS and CDR2 as YYNGEE. V was cut by 4 bases and J by 3 bases, with 20 bases left in between. CDR3 size: 17 residues. CDR3 sequence reads: CASSLDSVVNFYNEQFF. CDR3 nucleotides: TGTGCCAGCAGCCTGGACAGTGTGGTTAACTTCTACAATGAGCAGTTCTTC. Filled out from reference TRBV9 and TRBJ2-1, the complete variable domain reads DSGVTQTPKHLITATGQRVTLRCSPRSGDLSVYWYQQSLDQGLQFLIQYYNGEERAKGNILERFSAQQFPDLHSELNLSSLELGDSALYFCASSLDSVVNFYNEQFFGPGTRLTVL.

The rearrangement joins TRBV27 to TRBJ1-1; TRBD1 matches at 9 bases. Germline-derived CDR1 and CDR2 are MNHEY and SMNVEV (reference sequence). The ends lost 3 bases at V and 2 bases at J; junction bases unmatched: 7. This CDR3 comprises 16 residues. The CDR3 protein is CASSFSGQGLNTEAFF. CDR3 nucleotides: TGTGCCAGCAGTTTTTCGGGACAGGGACTAAACACTGAAGCTTTCTTT.

J is TRBJ1-2 and V is TRBV7-3, with 11 positions matching TRBD1. In germline, CDR1 is SGHTA, CDR2 FQGTGA. CDR3 size: 14 residues. V was pared by 4 bases and J by 7 bases, with 5 bases of the junction left unmatched. CDR3 protein: CASSSGQGAGGYTF. As DNA, the CDR3 is TGTGCCAGCAGCTCCGGACAGGGGGCAGGTGGCTACACCTTC.

The chain carries TRBV9 and TRBJ2-7, with TRBD2 matching over 10 bases. This CDR3 is built from 16 residues. CDR1 and CDR2 from the germline V gene are SGDLS and YYNGEE. With 0 bases clipped from V and 2 bases from J, the junction kept 5 bases outside the gene matches. The CDR3 DNA reads TGTGCCAGCAGCGTAGCTAGCGGGGGCCTCACCTACGAGCAGTACTTC. Its protein product is CASSVASGGLTYEQYF.

A single count supports this clone. This chain connects TRBV11-2 to TRBJ2-1; tentatively, D is TRBD2 (6 bases). Germline V gene data show CDR1 as SGHAT and CDR2 as FQNNGV. V was trimmed by 6 bases and J by 10 bases, leaving 16 bases between them. CDR3 length equals 13 residues. The CDR3 sequence: CASSQGGVWEQFF. The CDR3 DNA reads TGTGCCAGCAGTCAGGGCGGGGTGTGGGAGCAGTTCTTC.

Points on this clone: At the DNA level, this CDR3 is encoded by other sequences in the same sample as well. The rearrangement uses TRBV9 and TRBJ1-2, with D perhaps TRBD1 (6 bases). V lost 2 bases and J 2 bases, leaving 7 bases between the germline ends. The germline V gene has CDR1 SGDLS and CDR2 YYNGEE. The CDR3 loop spans 13 amino acids. CDR3 in amino acids: CASSVDRNYGYTF. In DNA, the CDR3 is TGTGCCAGCAGCGTCGACAGGAACTATGGCTACACCTTC. Variable domain in full (rest from reference TRBV9 and TRBJ1-2): DSGVTQTPKHLITATGQRVTLRCSPRSGDLSVYWYQQSLDQGLQFLIQYYNGEERAKGNILERFSAQQFPDLHSELNLSSLELGDSALYFCASSVDRNYGYTFGSGTRLTVV.

This clone appeared a few times. V is TRBV6-5 and J is TRBJ2-3, with D perhaps matching TRBD2 (6 bases). The V end was cut by 6 bases, the J end by 2 bases, with 12 bases between. The CDR3 totals 14 residues. CDR1 MNHEY and CDR2 SVGAGI come from the germline V gene. Here the CDR3 reads CASREGLDTDTQYF. Here the CDR3 DNA reads TGTGCCAGCAGAGAGGGACTGGACACAGATACGCAGTATTTT.

This chain joins TRBV4-1 and TRBJ2-3, with TRBD2 identical over 12 bases. This CDR3 contains 19 residues. The ends lost 1 base at V and 3 bases at J; junction bases unmatched: 11. In germline, CDR1 is MGHRA, CDR2 YSYEKL. The DNA for the CDR3 is TGCGCCAGCAGCCAAGGGATAGGGACGACTAGCGGGGGAACAGATACGCAGTATTTT. Protein: CASSQGIGTTSGGTDTQYF.

V gene TRBV3-1 (or the pseudogene TRBV3-2) combines with J gene TRBJ2-3; weak D call: TRBD2 (6 bases). Germline values: CDR1 LGHDT, CDR2 YNNKEL (reference sequence). V dropped 4 bases and J dropped 2 bases, with 16 bases sitting between them. The CDR3 is 16 residues long. CDR3 residues: CASSRLADTTTDTQYF. DNA of the CDR3: TGTGCCAGCAGCCGCTTAGCGGATACGACCACAGATACGCAGTATTTT.

The chain couples TRBV12-3 or TRBV12-4 to TRBJ1-2; D ambiguous. The CDR3 has 12 residues. Trimming took 6 bases from V and 8 from J, leaving 13 bases between them. CDR3 sequence (DNA): TGTGCCAGCAGGCGCTCCCAAGGGGGCTACACCTTC. It specifies CASRRSQGGYTF.

The genes are TRBV5-1 and TRBJ1-2; D is unresolved. Germline V gives CDR1 SGHRS, CDR2 YFSETQ. V was shortened by 2 bases and J by 6 bases, with 14 bases between the two germline ends. The CDR3 contains 14 residues. Written as DNA, the CDR3 is TGCGCCAGCAGCTTTCAACTTAGGACTGATGGCTACACCTTC. This codes for CASSFQLRTDGYTF.